This T cell receptor beta chain derives from a study of spatial heterogeneity in lung cancer. A distinct unique molecular identifier was carried by each TCR cDNA molecule. Each CDR3 protein gets one entry after TCRdb re-called the 5' RACE reads with MiXCR. The sample includes about 10,000 distinct CDR3 sequences, 3% to 4.5% of them seen just once. Trimming took 0 bases from V and 6 from J; bases not matched to a gene: 7. This CDR3 is built from 16 residues. Looked up from germline, CDR1 is SGDLS and CDR2 is YYNGEE. This clonotype was recorded many times. This beta chain is an unintended read in a library built for alpha chains; its size means little. Time point indicated: sample taken at primary tumor resection. Sequencing covered unsorted whole RNA taken from tumor, nontumor lung or frozen PBMC. The donors were 72 patients with non-small cell lung cancer that was early-stage and untreated.

Material: normal lung tissue next to the tumor, obtained at surgery. The V gene is TRBV9, the J gene TRBJ2-3, with TRBD2 matching over 10 bases. This TCR was recovered from a male donor with early-stage non-small cell lung cancer. CDR3 sequence: CASSVAPSGGLDTQYF. Here the CDR3 DNA reads TGTGCCAGCAGCGTAGCACCTAGCGGGGGTTTGGATACGCAGTATTTT.